These 6 T cell receptor beta chains were sequenced from one sample in a study of PD-1 blockade in classical Hodgkin lymphoma. Each patient relapsed following autologous stem cell transplantation, and prior brentuximab vedotin exposure differed. Using immunoSEQ multiplex PCR, the repertoire was profiled, and TCRdb retains in-frame clones only, with some absent. The sample lists roughly 140,000 clones; about 81% were seen once. The material was peripheral blood mononuclear cells (PBMCs), obtained before the second cycle of nivolumab. These receptor sequences come from a human donor with classical Hodgkin lymphoma.

This clone was found a few times. This chain connects TRBV11-2 to TRBJ2-7, with unresolved D. Germline CDR1 and CDR2: SGHAT and FQNNGV. Trimming left V 0 bases short and J 0 bases short, with 12 bases between. This CDR3 has 16 amino acids. Here the CDR3 reads CASSLDILAASYEQYF. As DNA, the CDR3 is TGTGCCAGCAGCTTAGATATCTTGGCGGCCTCCTACGAGCAGTACTTC.

The chain has TRBV6-6 and TRBJ2-4; 7 nucleotides line up with TRBD1. The CDR3 runs 13 residues. With V trimmed by 4 bases and J by 6 bases, 3 bases remained unmatched. Germline V CDR1 and CDR2: MNHNY, SVGAGI (reference sequence). The CDR3 nucleotides are TGTGCCAGCAGTTTGAACAGGGGAAACATTCAGTACTTC. This sequence encodes CASSLNRGNIQYF.

The chain links TRBV2 to TRBJ2-7, with TRBD1 matching over 11 bases. The CDR3 totals 13 residues. In germline, CDR1 is SNHLY, CDR2 FYNNEI. V trimming: 8 bases; J trimming: 3 bases; junction bases outside the gene matches: 3. The CDR3 here is CASAGTGGYEQYF. The CDR3 coding sequence is TGTGCCAGCGCCGGGACAGGGGGCTACGAGCAGTACTTC.

This clone was detected ten times or more. This chain uses TRBV7-6 with TRBJ2-7; D is undetermined. Germline CDR1 SGHVS, CDR2 FNYEAQ. CDR3 length: 14 amino acids. V gave up 4 bases and J gave up 7 bases, with 17 bases separating them. The CDR3 DNA is TGTGCCAGCAGCTCGGGCCGGTTTATTGCGGAGCAGTACTTC. As protein: CASSSGRFIAEQYF.

The V and J genes are TRBV5-1 and TRBJ1-1; D unresolved. This CDR3 is built from 14 residues. Germline CDR1 is SGHRS and CDR2 is YFSETQ. V dropped 2 bases and J dropped 1 base, with 9 bases sitting between them. CDR3 region: CASSFGVPNTEAFF. CDR3 coding DNA: TGCGCCAGCAGCTTTGGAGTACCGAACACTGAAGCTTTCTTT.

The chain employs TRBV19 and TRBJ2-5; tentatively, D is TRBD1 (6 bases). Germline-derived CDR1 and CDR2 are LNHDA and SQIVND (reference sequence). This CDR3 is built from 14 residues. V lost 5 bases to trimming and J lost 1 base, with 11 bases between them. Here the CDR3 reads CASSVGHGQETQYF. The CDR3 DNA follows: TGTGCCAGTAGTGTGGGACACGGCCAAGAGACCCAGTACTTC.